This T cell receptor (beta chain) was sequenced during a study of T cell repertoires in cytomegalovirus infection. Study context: An indication of both CMV infection and matching HLA type came from public TCR beta signatures. Study findings and constraints: The response measured ex vivo was dominated by TCR beta clonotypes (HLA-C-restricted and CMV-specific). Frequencies of public TCR beta families were cumulated, and this identified carriers of CMV plus the relevant HLA.

This clonotype was detected a few times. The antigen remains undetermined. The CDR3 is 18 residues long. Looked up from germline, CDR1 is MNHEY and CDR2 is SMNVEV (reference sequence). Trimming cost V 3 bases and J 7 bases; bases outside gene matches: 10. TCRdb called the reads again in MiXCR, with one record for every CDR3 protein. Found here are some 220,000 distinct CDR3 sequences, approximately 40% of them singletons; the top ten hold approximately 59%. The sequencing here drew on CD8+ T cells from cultured PBMCs, taken from culture after CMV antigen stimulation. This receptor was obtained from a human donor in good health (CMV status not recorded). Some clones in this sample may be carry-over from other donors' samples. This sequence joins TRBV27 and TRBJ2-2; 14 positions agree with TRBD2. Written as DNA, the CDR3 is TGTGCCAGCAGTTTCGGACTAGCGGGAGGTCTGAGGGGCGGGGAGCTGTTTTTT. Translating gives CASSFGLAGGLRGGELFF.